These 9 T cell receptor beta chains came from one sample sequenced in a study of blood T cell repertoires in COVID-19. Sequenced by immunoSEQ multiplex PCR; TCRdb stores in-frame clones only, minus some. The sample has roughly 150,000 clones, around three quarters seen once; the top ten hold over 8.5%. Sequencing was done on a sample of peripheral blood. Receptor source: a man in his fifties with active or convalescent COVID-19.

Here the CDR3 DNA reads TGTGCCAGCAGCTTAAGGCTAGCGGGAAACAATGAGCAGTTCTTC. This translates into CASSLRLAGNNEQFF. V and J are TRBV11-3 and TRBJ2-1; 9 bases are shared with TRBD2. In germline, CDR1 is SGHNT, CDR2 YENEEA. The CDR3 is 15 residues long. With V trimmed by 2 bases and J by 5 bases, 4 bases remained unmatched.

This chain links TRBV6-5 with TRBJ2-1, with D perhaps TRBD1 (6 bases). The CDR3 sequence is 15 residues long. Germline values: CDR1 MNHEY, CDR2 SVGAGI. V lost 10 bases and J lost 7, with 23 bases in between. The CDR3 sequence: CATTKGAGAQNEQFF. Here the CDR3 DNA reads TGTGCCACCACAAAAGGGGCAGGGGCCCAGAATGAGCAGTTCTTC.

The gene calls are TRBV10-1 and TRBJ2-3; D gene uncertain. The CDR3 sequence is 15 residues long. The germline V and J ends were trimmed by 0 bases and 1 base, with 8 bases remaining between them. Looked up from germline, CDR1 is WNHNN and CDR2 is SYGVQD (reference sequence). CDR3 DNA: TGCGCCAGCAGTGAGTCGAGAGTCGGCACAGATACGCAGTATTTT. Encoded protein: CASSESRVGTDTQYF.

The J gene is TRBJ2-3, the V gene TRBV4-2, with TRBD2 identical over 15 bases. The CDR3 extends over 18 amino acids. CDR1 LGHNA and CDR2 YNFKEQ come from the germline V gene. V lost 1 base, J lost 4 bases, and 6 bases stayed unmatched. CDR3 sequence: CASSQGGTSGRFADTQYF. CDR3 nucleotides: TGTGCCAGCAGCCAAGGAGGGACTAGCGGGAGGTTTGCAGATACGCAGTATTTT.

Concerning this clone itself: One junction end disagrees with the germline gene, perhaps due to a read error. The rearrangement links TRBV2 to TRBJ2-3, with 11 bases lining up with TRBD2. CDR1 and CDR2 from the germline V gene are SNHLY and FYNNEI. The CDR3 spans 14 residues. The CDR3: CASSVTSGSATLHF. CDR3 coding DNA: TGTGCCAGCAGTGTAACTAGCGGGAGCGCAACCCTCCATTTT. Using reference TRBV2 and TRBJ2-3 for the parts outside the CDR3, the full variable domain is EPEVTQTPSHQVTQMGQEVILRCVPISNHLYFYWYRQILGQKVEFLVSFYNNEISEKSEIFDDQFSVERPDGSNFTLKIRSTKLEDSAMYFCASSVTSGSATLHFGPGTRLTVL.

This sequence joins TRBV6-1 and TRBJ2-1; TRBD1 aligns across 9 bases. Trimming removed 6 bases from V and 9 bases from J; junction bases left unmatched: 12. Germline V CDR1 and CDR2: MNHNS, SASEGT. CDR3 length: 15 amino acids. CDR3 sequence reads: CASRNSGQGTSEQFF. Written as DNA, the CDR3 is TGTGCCAGCAGAAATTCGGGACAGGGAACGAGTGAGCAGTTCTTC.

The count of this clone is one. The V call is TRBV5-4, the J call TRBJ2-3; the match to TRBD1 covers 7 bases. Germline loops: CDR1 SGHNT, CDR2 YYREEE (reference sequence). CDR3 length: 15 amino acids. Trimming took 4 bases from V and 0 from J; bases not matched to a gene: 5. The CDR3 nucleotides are TGTGCCAGCAGCCCTGACAGGGCTAGCACAGATACGCAGTATTTT. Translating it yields CASSPDRASTDTQYF.

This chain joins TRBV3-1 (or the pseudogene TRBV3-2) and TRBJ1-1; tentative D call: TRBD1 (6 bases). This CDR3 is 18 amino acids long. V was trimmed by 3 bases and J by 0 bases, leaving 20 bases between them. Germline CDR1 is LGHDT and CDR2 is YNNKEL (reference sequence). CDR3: CASSQVAGVIFMNTEAFF. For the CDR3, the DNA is TGTGCCAGCAGCCAGGTAGCAGGGGTGATATTCATGAACACTGAAGCTTTCTTT.

The CDR3: CASSSGQFQETQYF. DNA of the CDR3: TGTGCCAGCAGCTCCGGACAGTTTCAAGAGACCCAGTACTTC. The chain combines TRBV11-2 with TRBJ2-5, with D maybe TRBD1 (6 bases). The germline CDR1 and CDR2 sequences are SGHAT and FQNNGV. This CDR3 contains 14 residues. Trimming took off 4 bases at V and 2 bases at J, with 11 bases between the two ends.